The text below deals with one T cell receptor beta chain. Authors' processing steps: Reference gene primer amplification in the assay estimated nucleated cell counts. Profiled with immunoSEQ multiplex PCR; TCRdb holds only in-frame clones, not every one. The D gene and trimming were derived from the DNA, and the V and J assignments and clone size from that table. This sample has some 70,000 clones; around 89% occur once, and the top ten carry around 2.5%. The data originate from a study of blood T cell repertoires in COVID-19. Study-level information: T cells, B-cell-depleted T cells, or PBMCs supplied cDNA or gDNA.

Sample: peripheral blood. The receptor was isolated from a man aged 50 or older with acute or convalescent COVID-19.

The CDR3 region is CASRPGLVSEQYF. CDR3 nucleotide sequence: TGTGCCAGCAGACCGGGACTAGTCTCCGAGCAGTACTTC. V and J are TRBV6-6 and TRBJ2-7; the match to TRBD2 covers 8 bases. The germline V gene has CDR1 MNHNY and CDR2 SVGAGI (reference sequence). The CDR3 runs 13 residues. The V gene end was trimmed by 6 bases and the J gene end by 6 bases; junction bases not matched to a gene: 7.